This TCR beta chain comes out of a study of T cells of healthy individuals. TCRdb used MiXCR to reprocess the 5' RACE reads, holding one entry per CDR3 protein. This table holds 90,000 to 100,000 distinct CDR3 sequences, roughly 18% found once. This clonotype has at least ten counts. The V gene end was trimmed by 6 bases and the J gene end by 5 bases; junction bases not matched to a gene: 5. This CDR3 is 13 amino acids long. CDR1 is MNHNS, CDR2 SASEGT, per germline. The receptor was derived from a human donor in good health. The V gene is TRBV6-1, the J gene TRBJ1-1; 8 bases are shared with TRBD1. CDR3: CASSTGGVTEAFF. The CDR3 nucleotides are TGTGCCAGCAGCACAGGGGGAGTAACTGAAGCTTTCTTT.